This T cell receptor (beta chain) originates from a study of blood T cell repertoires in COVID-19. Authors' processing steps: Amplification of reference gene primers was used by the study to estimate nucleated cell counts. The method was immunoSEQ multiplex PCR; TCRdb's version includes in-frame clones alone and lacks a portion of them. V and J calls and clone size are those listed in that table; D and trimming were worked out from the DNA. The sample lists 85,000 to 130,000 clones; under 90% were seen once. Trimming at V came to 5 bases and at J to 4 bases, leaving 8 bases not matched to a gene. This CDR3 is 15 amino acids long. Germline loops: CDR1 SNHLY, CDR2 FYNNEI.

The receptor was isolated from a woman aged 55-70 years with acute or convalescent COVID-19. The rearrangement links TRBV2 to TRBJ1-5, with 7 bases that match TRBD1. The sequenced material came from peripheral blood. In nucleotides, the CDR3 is TGTGCCAGCAGTTATGTGGACAGGTTAAATCAGCCCCAGCATTTT. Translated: CASSYVDRLNQPQHF.